Here is one TCR beta chain with its context. Its target is not known. TCRdb keeps only in-frame clones here, not all; method: immunoSEQ multiplex PCR. Found here are 84,000 or so clones, around nine tenths of them singletons; the top ten hold about 0.28%. This record belongs to a study of graft-versus-host responses after intestinal transplantation. On the study more broadly: Anti-thymocyte globulin induction preceded two to four years of tacrolimus and steroid maintenance in all recipients. The study, taken as a whole, reports: Among circulating GvH clones, peak levels were associated with early post-transplant declines in HvG clones. Graft-versus-host to host-versus-graft clonal ratios in allografts were high in patients with graft-donor T cell macrochimerism.

Trimming stripped 0 bases from V and 0 bases from J, with 12 bases between. The CDR3 has 16 residues. The V gene's germline CDR1 is MNHEY and CDR2 SMNVEV (reference sequence). The sequenced sample was unstimulated CD4+ T cells sorted from spleen or lymph node cells, obtained before intestinal transplant. J is TRBJ2-7 and V is TRBV27, with D hard to call. This clonotype was obtained from a human donor who received an intestinal transplant. The chain's CDR3 is CASSLSWSSSSYEQYF. The CDR3 DNA reads TGTGCCAGCAGTTTATCATGGTCGTCGAGCTCCTACGAGCAGTACTTC.